The entry below describes one T cell receptor beta chain. This clone was counted a single time. Its antigen target is currently unknown. Per-nucleotide qualities are absent, and no much larger clonotype sits a single base away. To sequence the TCRbeta CDR3 region, genomic DNA was isolated from the sorted cells. TCRbeta CDR3 regions were sequenced using the immunoSEQ Assay. TCRdb holds this immuneACCESS table with in-frame rearrangements only. Some clones are missing; in checked studies, unresolved V genes explain under half, and the rest has no known cause. The sample table shows roughly 13,000 clones, and about 70% are seen once. The top ten hold more than 15% of the sample. CDR1 and CDR2, per the germline V gene, are MGHRA and YSYEKL. V is pared back by 4 bases and J by 0 bases, with 8 bases lying between the germline termini. The CDR3 goes from the cysteine to the phenylalanine over 14 residues. The entry retains the CDR3 DNA only, 42 bases that are in frame from base 1.

The trial excluded patients who had a history of autoimmune disease or who were on systemic immunosuppression. Peripheral blood for TCR sequencing was collected from all dose cohorts at baseline, on cycle 4 day 1, and on cycle 7 day 1. Samples came from an open-label, multicenter, first-in-human phase I dose-escalation trial of ivuxolimab. The trial enrolled adults with locally advanced or metastatic head and neck squamous cell, hepatocellular, melanoma or renal cell carcinoma. Before TCR sequencing, CD4+ T cells and CD8+ T cells from peripheral blood were sorted into separate populations. The sample is drawn from a study of OX40 agonist ivuxolimab in advanced cancers. In the study overall: Ivuxolimab was a fully human IgG2 agonistic monoclonal antibody targeting the costimulatory receptor OX40 (CD134). Intravenous ivuxolimab was administered to patients every 2 weeks at six dose levels: 0.01, 0.1, 0.3, 1.5, 3 and 10 mg/kg. Of the 50 to 55 patients in dose escalation, 19 had hepatocellular carcinoma, some 15 had melanoma, 9 had renal cell carcinoma and 9 had head and neck cancer. In the dose-escalation cohort, 82.7% of patients were male, and the mean age was approximately 60 years, with a range of about 23 to 90. Prior anti-PD-1, anti-PD-L1 or anti-CTLA-4 therapy was permitted, and approximately 42% of dose-escalation patients had received checkpoint inhibitors. Partial responses occurred in three dose-escalation patients, of whom one had hepatocellular carcinoma and two had cutaneous melanoma. The purpose of peripheral TCRbeta sequencing was to test whether ivuxolimab changed TCR sequence diversity and led to clonal T-cell expansion. The paper covers the monotherapy dose-escalation part of the phase I ivuxolimab trial, which included N of about 56 patients.

On the study overall, not on this receptor specifically: On average, CD8+ T cells showed more expanded clones than CD4+ T cells after ivuxolimab. At doses of 0.1 to 3.0 mg/kg, clonal expansion of both CD4+ and CD8+ blood T cells was observed from baseline to week 6. In partial responders in the 0.1-3.0 mg/kg groups, normalized peripheral clonal expansion was found to be among the lowest, especially among CD8+ T cells. The antigen specificity of the clonally expanded peripheral T cells was not determined. Low levels of normalized T-cell clonal expansion were also seen in some patients who did not respond.

The V and J segments used are TRBV4-1 and TRBJ2-3; the D gene cannot be resolved reliably. The sequencing here drew on CD4+ or CD8+ T cells sorted from blood, taken in a trial of the OX40 agonist ivuxolimab. The sequence derives from an adult with an advanced solid tumor such as melanoma, head and neck, liver or kidney cancer. The nucleotide sequence reads TGCGCCAGCAGCCTAAGGGAAAGCACAGATACGCAGTATTTT. Its translation is CASSLRESTDTQYF.